These 3 T cell receptor beta chains share one sample of origin, sequenced in a study of T-cell memory formation after mild COVID-19. TCRdb itself ran the 5' RACE reads through MiXCR, one entry per CDR3 protein. The repertoire holds around 82,000 distinct CDR3 sequences, with 9.5% to 15% as singletons. Sequenced sample: PBMCs or a T cell subset sorted from them (not recorded which). The receptor source for this set is a man aged 18 to 35 who had mild COVID-19 (a few samples of this study predate the infection). Cell type and time point are not known.

This clonotype was observed a few times. This chain links TRBV12-3 or TRBV12-4 with TRBJ1-2; 9 bases line up with TRBD1. The CDR3 length is 16 residues. V gave up 4 bases and J gave up 6 bases; unmatched junction bases: 12. The chain's CDR3 is CASSSPTGGLRDGYTF. CDR3 coding DNA: TGTGCCAGCAGTTCTCCCACAGGGGGCCTGAGGGATGGCTACACCTTC.

The chain recombines TRBV4-3 with TRBJ2-7; no definite D call. CDR1 and CDR2 (germline): LGHNA, YSLEER. This CDR3 is built from 13 residues. Trimming pared 1 base from V and 10 bases from J, leaving 14 bases between. The CDR3 DNA reads TGCGCCAGCAGCCAAGGGGCGGCCGCCAGCCAGTACTTC. Protein sequence: CASSQGAAASQYF.

This clonotype has a handful of counts. The chain combines TRBV20-1 with TRBJ2-7, with D perhaps matching TRBD1 (6 bases). Trimming shortened V by 5 bases and J by 4 bases, and 18 bases separated the two germline ends. Germline lookup yields CDR1 DFQATT and CDR2 SNEGSKA (reference sequence). The CDR3 spans 14 residues. CDR3 in amino acids: CSARWDTRFYEQYF. The DNA of the CDR3 is TGCAGTGCTCGCTGGGACACCCGATTTTACGAGCAGTACTTC.